The text below deals with one T cell receptor (beta chain). CDR1 and CDR2 from the germline V gene are MNHEY and SMNVEV (reference sequence). Trimming left V 7 bases short and J 1 base short, with 10 bases between. The CDR3 extends over 13 amino acids. This sample was included in a study of OX40 agonist ivuxolimab in advanced cancers. Data came from immunoSEQ multiplex PCR; TCRdb stores just in-frame clones and leaves some out. The table lists about 50,000 clones, approximately 89% of them singletons. The receptor comes from an adult with an advanced solid tumor such as melanoma, head and neck, liver or kidney cancer. This material consisted of CD4+ or CD8+ T cells sorted from blood, taken in a trial of the OX40 agonist ivuxolimab. The chain links TRBV27 to TRBJ1-1; possibly TRBD1 for D (5 bases). CDR3 in amino acids: CASTLGGNTEAFF. The CDR3 bases are TGTGCCAGCACCCTGGGGGGGAACACTGAAGCTTTCTTT.